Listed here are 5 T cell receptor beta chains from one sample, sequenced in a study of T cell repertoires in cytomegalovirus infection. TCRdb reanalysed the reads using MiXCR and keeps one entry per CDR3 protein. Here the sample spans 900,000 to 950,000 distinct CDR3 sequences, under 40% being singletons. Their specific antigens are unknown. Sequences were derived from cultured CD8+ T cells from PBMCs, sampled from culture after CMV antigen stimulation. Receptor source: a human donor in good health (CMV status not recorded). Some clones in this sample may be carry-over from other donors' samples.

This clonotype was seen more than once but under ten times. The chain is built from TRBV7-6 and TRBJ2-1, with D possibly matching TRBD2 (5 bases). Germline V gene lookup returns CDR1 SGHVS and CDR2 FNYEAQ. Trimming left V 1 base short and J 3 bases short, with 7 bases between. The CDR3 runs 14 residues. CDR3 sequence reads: CASSLESGYNEQFF. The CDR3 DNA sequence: TGTGCCAGCAGCTTAGAAAGCGGCTACAATGAGCAGTTCTTC.

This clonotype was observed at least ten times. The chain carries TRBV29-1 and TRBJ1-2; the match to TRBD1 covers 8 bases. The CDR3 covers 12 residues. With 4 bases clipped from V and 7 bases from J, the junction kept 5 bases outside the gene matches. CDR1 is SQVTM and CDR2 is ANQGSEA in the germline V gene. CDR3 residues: CSVAGGKLGYTF. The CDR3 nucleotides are TGCAGCGTTGCAGGGGGCAAGCTTGGCTACACCTTC.

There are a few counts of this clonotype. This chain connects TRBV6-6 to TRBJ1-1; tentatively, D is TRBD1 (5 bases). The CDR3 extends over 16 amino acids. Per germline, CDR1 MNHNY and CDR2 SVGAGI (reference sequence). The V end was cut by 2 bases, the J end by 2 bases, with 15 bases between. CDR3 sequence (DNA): TGTGCCAGCAGTTACCCCATTGGGGGGTCAAACACTGAAGCTTTCTTT. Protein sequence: CASSYPIGGSNTEAFF.

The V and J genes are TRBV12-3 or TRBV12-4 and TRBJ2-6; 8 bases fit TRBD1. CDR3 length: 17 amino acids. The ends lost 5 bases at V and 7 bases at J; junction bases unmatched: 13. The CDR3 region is CASSPPDRGSRANVLTF. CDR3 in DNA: TGTGCCAGCAGTCCCCCAGACAGGGGCTCCCGAGCCAACGTCCTGACTTTC.

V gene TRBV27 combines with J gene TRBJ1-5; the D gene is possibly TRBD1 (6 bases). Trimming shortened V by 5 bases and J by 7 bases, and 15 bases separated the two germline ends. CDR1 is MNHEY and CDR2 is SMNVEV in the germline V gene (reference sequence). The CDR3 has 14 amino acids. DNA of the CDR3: TGTGCCAGCAGTCTTTTCGGGGGGCAGCAGCCCCAGCATTTT. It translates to CASSLFGGQQPQHF.